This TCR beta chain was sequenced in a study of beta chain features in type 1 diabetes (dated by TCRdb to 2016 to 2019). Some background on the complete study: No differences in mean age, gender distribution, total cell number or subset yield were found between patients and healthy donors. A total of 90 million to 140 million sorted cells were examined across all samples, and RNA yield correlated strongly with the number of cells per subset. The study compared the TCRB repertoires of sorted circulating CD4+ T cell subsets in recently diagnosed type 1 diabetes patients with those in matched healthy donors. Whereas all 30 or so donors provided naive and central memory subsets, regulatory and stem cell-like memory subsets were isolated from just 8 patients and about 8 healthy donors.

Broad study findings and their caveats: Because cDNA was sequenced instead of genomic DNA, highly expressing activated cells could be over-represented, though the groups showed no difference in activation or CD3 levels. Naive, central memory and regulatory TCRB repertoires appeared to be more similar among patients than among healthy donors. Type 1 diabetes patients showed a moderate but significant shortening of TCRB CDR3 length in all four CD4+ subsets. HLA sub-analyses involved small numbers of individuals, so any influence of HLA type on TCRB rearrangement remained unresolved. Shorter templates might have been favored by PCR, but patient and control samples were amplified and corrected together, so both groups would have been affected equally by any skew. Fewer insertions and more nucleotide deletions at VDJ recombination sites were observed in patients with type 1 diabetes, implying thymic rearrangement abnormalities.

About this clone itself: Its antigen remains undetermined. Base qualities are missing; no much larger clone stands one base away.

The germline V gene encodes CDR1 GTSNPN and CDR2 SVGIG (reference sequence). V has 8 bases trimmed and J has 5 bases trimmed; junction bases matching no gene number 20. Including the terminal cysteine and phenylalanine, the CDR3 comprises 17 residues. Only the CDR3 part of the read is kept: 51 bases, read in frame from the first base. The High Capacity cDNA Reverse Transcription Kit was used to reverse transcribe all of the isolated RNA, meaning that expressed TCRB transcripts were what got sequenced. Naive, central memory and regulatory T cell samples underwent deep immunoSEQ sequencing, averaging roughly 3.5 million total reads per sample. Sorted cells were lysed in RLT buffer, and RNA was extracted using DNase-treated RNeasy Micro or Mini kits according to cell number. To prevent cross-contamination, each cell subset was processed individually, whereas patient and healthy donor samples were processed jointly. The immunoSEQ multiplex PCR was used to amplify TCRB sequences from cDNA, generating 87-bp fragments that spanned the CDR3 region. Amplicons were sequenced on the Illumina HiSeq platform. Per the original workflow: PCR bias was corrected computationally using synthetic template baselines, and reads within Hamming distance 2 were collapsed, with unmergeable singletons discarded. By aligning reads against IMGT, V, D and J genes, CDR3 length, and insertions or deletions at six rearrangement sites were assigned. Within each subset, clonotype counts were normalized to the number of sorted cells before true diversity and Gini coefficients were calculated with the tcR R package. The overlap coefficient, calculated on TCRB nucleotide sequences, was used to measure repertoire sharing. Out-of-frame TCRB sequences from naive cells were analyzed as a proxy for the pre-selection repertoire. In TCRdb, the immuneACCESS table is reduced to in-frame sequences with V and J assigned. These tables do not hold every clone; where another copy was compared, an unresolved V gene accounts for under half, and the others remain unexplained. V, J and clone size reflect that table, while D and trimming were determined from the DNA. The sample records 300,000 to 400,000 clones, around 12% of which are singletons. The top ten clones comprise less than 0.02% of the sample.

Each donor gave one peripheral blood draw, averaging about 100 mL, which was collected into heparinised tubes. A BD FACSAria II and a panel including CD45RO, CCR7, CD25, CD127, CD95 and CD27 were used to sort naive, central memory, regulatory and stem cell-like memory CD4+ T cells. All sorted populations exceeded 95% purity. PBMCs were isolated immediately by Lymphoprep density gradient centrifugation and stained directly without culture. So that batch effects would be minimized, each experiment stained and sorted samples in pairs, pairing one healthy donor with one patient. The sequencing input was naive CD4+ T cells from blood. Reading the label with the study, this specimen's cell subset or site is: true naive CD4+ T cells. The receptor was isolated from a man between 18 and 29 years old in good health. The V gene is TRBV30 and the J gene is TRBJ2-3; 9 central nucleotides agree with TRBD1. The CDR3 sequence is CALGLGTGNWIVDTQYF. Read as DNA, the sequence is TGTGCCCTTGGATTAGGGACAGGGAATTGGATCGTAGATACGCAGTATTTT. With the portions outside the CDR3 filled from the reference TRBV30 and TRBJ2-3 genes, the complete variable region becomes SQTIHQWPATLVQPVGSPLSLECTVEGTSNPNLYWYRQAAGRGLQLLFYSVGIGQISSEVPQNLSASRPQDRQFILSSKKLLLSDSGFYLCALGLGTGNWIVDTQYFGPGTRLTVL.